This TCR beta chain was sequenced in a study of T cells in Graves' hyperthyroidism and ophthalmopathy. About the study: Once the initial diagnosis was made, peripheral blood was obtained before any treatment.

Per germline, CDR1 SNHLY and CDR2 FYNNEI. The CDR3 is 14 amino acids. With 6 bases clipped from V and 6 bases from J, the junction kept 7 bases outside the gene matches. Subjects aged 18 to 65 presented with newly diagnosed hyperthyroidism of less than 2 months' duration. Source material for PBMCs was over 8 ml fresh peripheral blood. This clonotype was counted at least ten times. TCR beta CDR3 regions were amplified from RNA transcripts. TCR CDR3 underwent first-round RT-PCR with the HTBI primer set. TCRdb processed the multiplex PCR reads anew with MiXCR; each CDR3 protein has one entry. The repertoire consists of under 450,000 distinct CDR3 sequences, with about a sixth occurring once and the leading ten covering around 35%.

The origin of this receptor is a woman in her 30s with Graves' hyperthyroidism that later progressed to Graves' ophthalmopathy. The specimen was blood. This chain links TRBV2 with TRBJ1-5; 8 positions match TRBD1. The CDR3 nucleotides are TGTGCCAGCAGCCCGACAGGGGTGGCTCAGCCCCAGCATTTT. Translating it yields CASSPTGVAQPQHF.